The 10 T cell receptor beta chains below all came from one sample that was sequenced in a study of blood T cell repertoires in COVID-19. Sequencing used immunoSEQ multiplex PCR; TCRdb keeps in-frame clones, though not all of them. This sample has roughly 340,000 clones, with under 95% found just once. The specimen sequenced was peripheral blood. These receptors were taken from a woman under 30 who had recovered from COVID-19.

The genes are TRBV7-9 and TRBJ2-2; 9 bases fit TRBD2. The CDR3 is 17 amino acids. CDR1 SEHNR and CDR2 FQNEAQ come from the germline V gene (reference sequence). V shed 6 bases and J 3 bases; nucleotides not matched to a gene: 11. The chain's CDR3 is CASRTLAGMWDTGELFF. CDR3 coding DNA: TGTGCCAGCAGGACACTAGCGGGCATGTGGGACACCGGGGAGCTGTTTTTT.

The rearrangement links TRBV5-4 to TRBJ2-7; 7 bases fit TRBD2. From germline, CDR1 is SGHNT and CDR2 YYREEE (reference sequence). This CDR3 has 13 residues. The ends lost 4 bases at V and 3 bases at J; junction bases unmatched: 4. CDR3 sequence: CASSQAGRYEQYV. The CDR3 DNA sequence: TGTGCCAGCAGCCAAGCGGGACGCTACGAGCAGTACGTC.

The chain recombines TRBV4-1 with TRBJ2-3; 10 bases map to TRBD2. Germline V CDR1 and CDR2: MGHRA, YSYEKL. The CDR3 has 17 amino acids. V trimming: 5 bases; J trimming: 2 bases; junction bases outside the gene matches: 10. The CDR3: CASSLRTSGQPTDTQYF. CDR3 coding DNA: TGCGCCAGCAGCTTACGGACTAGCGGTCAACCCACAGATACGCAGTATTTT.

This chain connects TRBV7-2 to TRBJ2-7; 10 bases align to TRBD2. The CDR3 sequence is 16 residues long. After removal of 1 base from V and 1 base from J, the junction contained 4 bases not matched to a gene. CDR1 SGHTA and CDR2 FQGNSA come from the germline V gene. The DNA for the CDR3 is TGTGCCAGCAGCTTAGATAGCGGGAGGCCTTCCTACGAGCAGTACGTC. Protein product: CASSLDSGRPSYEQYV.

V gene TRBV6-2 or TRBV6-3 combines with J gene TRBJ1-2; D unresolved. The CDR3 contains 16 residues. Germline assignment: CDR1 MNHEY and CDR2 SVGEGT. V lost 0 bases, J lost 3 bases, and 14 bases lay in between. The CDR3 loop is CASSYSSLGQDYGYTF. CDR3 nucleotides: TGTGCCAGCAGTTACTCGAGTCTTGGGCAAGACTATGGCTACACCTTC.

This sequence joins TRBV4-1 and TRBJ2-1, with D tentatively TRBD1 (6 bases). There are 17 residues in the CDR3. V lost 0 bases and J lost 3, with 15 bases in between. Germline assignment: CDR1 MGHRA and CDR2 YSYEKL. CDR3 in DNA: TGCGCCAGCAGCCAAGATCAGGGGACGGTGGGCTACAATGAGCAGTTCTTC. Protein sequence: CASSQDQGTVGYNEQFF.

The chain links TRBV18 to TRBJ2-1, with TRBD2 matching over 8 bases. The germline CDR1 and CDR2 sequences are KGHSH and LQKENI. There are 15 residues in the CDR3. The junction had 10 bases not matched to a gene; V was cut back by 5 bases and J by 7 bases. The CDR3 loop is CASSIGAGVGNEQFF. The CDR3 DNA follows: TGTGCCAGCTCAATCGGAGCGGGAGTTGGTAATGAGCAGTTCTTC.

The J gene is TRBJ1-1, the V gene TRBV25-1; TRBD1 aligns across 9 bases. The germline V gene has CDR1 MGHDK and CDR2 SYGVNS. With V trimmed by 6 bases and J by 4 bases, 6 bases remained unmatched. CDR3 length: 14 amino acids. CDR3 residues: CASSRTGVGTEAFF. CDR3 coding DNA: TGTGCCAGCAGCCGGACAGGGGTTGGCACTGAAGCTTTCTTT.

This chain connects TRBV27 to TRBJ1-2, with 7 bases lining up with TRBD1. The CDR3 spans 13 residues. Germline V gives CDR1 MNHEY, CDR2 SMNVEV (reference sequence). V shed 5 bases and J 4 bases; nucleotides not matched to a gene: 4. The CDR3 region has the DNA TGTGCCAGCAGTAGACAGGGCATCTATGGCTACACCTTC. Its translation: CASSRQGIYGYTF.

This chain links TRBV6-1 with TRBJ1-2; 7 positions match TRBD1. This CDR3 has 13 amino acids. Losses at the gene ends were 2 bases for V and 7 bases for J; bases not matched to a gene: 4. The germline gives CDR1 MNHNS, CDR2 SASEGT. The CDR3: CASSEWDSSGYTF. The CDR3 DNA is TGTGCCAGCAGTGAATGGGACAGCTCTGGCTACACCTTC.